This T cell receptor beta chain was obtained from a study of regulatory T cells in long-lasting Graves disease (TCRdb year 2021). Regarding the research as a whole: Antithyroid drugs had been taken for less than 3 months by newly diagnosed Graves' disease patients. Persistent Graves' disease patients were compared with newly diagnosed Graves' disease patients by peripheral blood TCR sequencing and RNA sequencing. The study took place in China and was registered as a clinical trial. A total of some 35 samples underwent TCR sequencing, from roughly 13 patients with persistent Graves' disease and some 20 patients with newly diagnosed Graves' disease. Points the paper makes about the study in general: The study examined only peripheral blood because the primary lesion, thyroid tissue, could not be accessed. Compared with newly diagnosed patients, patients with persistent Graves' disease had lower TCR Shannon entropy and fewer highly expanded clones, which suggests clonal expansion. The authors acknowledged the small sample size as a limitation that may reduce accuracy. Sequencing and analysis were restricted to the TCR beta chain. Patients with persistent disease shared more public clonotypes (fewer than 3,000) than newly diagnosed patients did (966).

The library relied on multiplex PCR. Sequencing instrument: Illumina HiSeq 4000. iRepertoire HTBI primers and Arm-PCR amplification of CDR3 regions were used to construct TCR beta libraries. Before sequencing, the PCR products went through gel purification. Turning to the authors' computational methods: Across samples, about 64 TRBV and 13 to 15 TRBJ segments were identified and used for gene usage analysis of CDR3 amino acid clonotypes. COPE and FqMerger were used to merge the filtered high-quality paired reads into contigs. BLAST was used to align contigs to IMGT TRBV, TRBD and TRBJ reference genes, with CDR3 defined following IMGT. Highly expanded clones were defined as clonotypes with a frequency above 0.1%. Shannon entropy served as the measure of repertoire diversity, while the Gini coefficient captured V-J evenness. A clonotype found in more than one individual was treated as public. The public reads were run again by TCRdb, first through fastp at Q25 and then through MiXCR, and only productive beta chains were kept. Records with the same CDR3 protein are collapsed into one entry carrying the most frequent genes and DNA. TCRdb, not the original authors, processed these V and J calls. Recorded for this sample are some 600,000 distinct CDR3 sequences; roughly 16% of them occurred a single time. More than 10% of the sample is held by the ten biggest clonotypes.

This clonotype came up many times. It lacks a known antigen. Base qualities are not recorded, but no much larger clone differs from it by a single base. The time point label corresponds to: newly diagnosed GD, antithyroid drugs for less than 3 months. For both TCR sequencing and RNA sequencing, RNA was extracted from PBMCs in TRIzol. The diagnosis of Graves' disease followed American Thyroid Association guidelines. Recruitment of patients was carried out at an endocrinology department in Xi'an, China. From each patient, approximately 9.9 milliliters of peripheral blood was collected into an EDTA anticoagulant tube. Ficoll Paque Plus density gradient separation was used to isolate PBMCs, and no further T cell sorting was done. An Agilent 2100 Bioanalyzer and agarose gel were used to check RNA quality, and a NanoDrop 2000 was used to measure RNA concentration. The data were also submitted as part of a second study, on T cells in Graves' hyperthyroidism and ophthalmopathy. The second study also describes: Stable Graves' hyperthyroidism was defined as no progression to ophthalmopathy during 18 months of follow-up. Hyperthyroidism patients were aged 18 to 65 years and newly diagnosed, with disease duration of less than 2 months. Any patient with an uncontrolled infection, another autoimmune disease, pregnancy or lactation was excluded. Diagnoses were based on clinical symptoms, serum thyroxine and TRAb, thyroid ultrasound and orbital computed tomography. The first round of RT-PCR for the TCR CDR3 was performed with the HTBI primer set and the Qiagen OneStep RT-PCR kit. Most expanded thyroid clonotypes (frequency above 0.001) were also detected in blood, suggesting blood repertoires may reflect thyroid immune responses. In cross-validation, a model built on a 13 V-J signature told ophthalmopathy apart from stable hyperthyroidism with under 90% sensitivity and about 81% specificity, and in testing the same model reached 80%/75%. In validation, the model predicted progression to ophthalmopathy a median of around 6.5 months before onset, with over 60% sensitivity and nearly 75% specificity. A discovery cohort of around 100 patients, about 44 with Graves' ophthalmopathy and about 58 with stable Graves' hyperthyroidism, was used to find distinguishing TCR V-J signatures. Prospective prediction of ophthalmopathy was tested in an independent validation cohort of 18 to 20 hyperthyroidism patients and 17 patients who later progressed to ophthalmopathy. The 80 to 100 discovery patients were randomly divided into training and test sets at a 7:3 ratio. The study also compared thyroid tissue and blood T-cell repertoires from roughly six Graves' hyperthyroidism patients. After blood sampling, hyperthyroidism patients were treated with methimazole at a starting dose of 30 mg daily, and ophthalmopathy patients were treated with high-dose intravenous methylprednisolone. The libraries were constructed in a second round of multiplex PCR and then size-selected and purified. Libraries were sequenced paired-end with 100 bp reads on an Illumina HiSeq2000. SOAPnuke was used to process the raw data, throwing out any read that contained adapters or uncalled bases, had a mean Phred below 15, or lacked an exact constant-primer or identifier match. COPE v1.2.5 was used to merge the high-quality paired reads, and each unique nucleotide sequence was defined as a clonotype. MiTCR v1.1 was used to align the clonotypes against IMGT TRBV, TRBD and TRBJ reference segments. The analysis included only V-J combinations with a frequency above 0.0001, which together covered more than 99% of the repertoires. The TCS score was defined as F50 (clonal expansion) divided by E x V (chaos), with BLOSUM62-based TCRdist calculated between CDR3 peptides within each V-J. Welch's t-statistics and random forest reduced fewer than 550 V-J features to under 15, which were used in a naive Bayes classifier (R e1071). No statistical method was used to fix the sample size in advance, and group allocation was not hidden from the investigators. The paper describes TCR Vbeta CDR3 sequencing of fewer than 150 peripheral blood samples, made up of about 40 ophthalmopathy patients, more than 70 hyperthyroidism patients and 17 progressor patients.

This receptor was taken from a man younger than 30 with Graves disease. Donor details come from another sample of the same person, matched by shared clones. The sample consisted of peripheral blood mononuclear cells (PBMCs), taken at new diagnosis, from a patient treated with antithyroid drugs.

The nucleotide sequence is given as TGTGCCAGCAGTTTGCGTAGCAGAATCCTTTGGGAGACCCAGTACTTC. Translation gives CASSLRSRILWETQYF. This sequence uses TRBV28 and TRBJ2-5; the D gene lacks a confident call. The CDR3 starts with the cysteine, ends with the phenylalanine, and has 16 residues. Only the CDR3 region is kept as DNA, spanning 48 bases read in frame from base 1. Trimming at the junction amounts to 3 bases on V and 5 bases on J, and the germline ends lie 19 bases apart. The CDR1 and CDR2 encoded by the germline V gene are MDHEN and SYDVKM.